This T cell receptor beta chain was recorded in a study of cytomegalovirus exposure and HLA in healthy donors. General study results and limits: In a later analysis, several top co-occurrence clusters appeared linked to parvovirus B19, influenza, CMV and Epstein-Barr virus.

This clone was seen more than once but under ten times. Its antigen is undetermined. Other DNA sequences of this sample code for an identical CDR3. The primer mix had 60 Vbeta and 13 Jbeta primers. Sequencing used immunoSEQ multiplex PCR; TCRdb keeps in-frame clones, though not all of them. The data show 50,000 to 70,000 clones, with more than 75% seen just once and 2.5% to 3.5% held by the top ten. The CDR3 contains 14 residues. V was shortened by 5 bases and J by 3 bases, with 11 bases between the two germline ends. Germline loops: CDR1 SEHNR, CDR2 FQNEAQ (reference sequence). The chain employs TRBV7-9 and TRBJ1-5, with a weak D call TRBD1 (5 bases). The clonotype originates from a girl between 5 and 17 years old in good health and CMV-seropositive. The source material was PBMCs. CDR3 sequence: CASSRAGPNQPQHF. Written as DNA, the CDR3 is TGTGCCAGCAGCCGCGCGGGGCCCAATCAGCCCCAGCATTTT.